These 29 T cell receptor beta chains were sequenced from one sample in a study of T cell changes during pregnancy in multiple sclerosis. The method was immunoSEQ multiplex PCR; TCRdb's version includes in-frame clones alone and lacks a portion of them. The sample carries more than 15,000 clones, approximately 90% recorded once. The sequencing used CD4+ T cells from peripheral blood mononuclear cells, collected in the first trimester of pregnancy. These TCRs come from a female donor in good health, enrolled as a control in a pregnancy study.

The chain carries TRBV5-1 and TRBJ1-6; TRBD1 agrees at 8 bases. Trimming took 4 bases from V and 5 from J; bases not matched to a gene: 5. Germline V gives CDR1 SGHRS, CDR2 YFSETQ. This CDR3 has 15 amino acids. The CDR3 nucleotides read TGCGCCAGCAGCATCGGGACAGGAAATAATTCACCCCTCCACTTT. Translating it yields CASSIGTGNNSPLHF.

The chain has TRBV30 and TRBJ2-7; 8 positions agree with TRBD1. Looked up from germline, CDR1 is GTSNPN and CDR2 is SVGIG (reference sequence). The CDR3 sequence is 14 residues long. With V trimmed by 3 bases and J by 3 bases, 7 bases remained unmatched. The CDR3: CAWSRGQGGYEQYF. The CDR3 DNA follows: TGTGCCTGGAGCCGTGGACAGGGAGGCTACGAGCAGTACTTC.

This chain links TRBV5-4 with TRBJ2-5; 7 positions agree with TRBD2. Losses at the gene ends were 4 bases for V and 4 bases for J; bases not matched to a gene: 7. Germline assignment: CDR1 SGHNT and CDR2 YYREEE (reference sequence). This CDR3 region has 14 residues. This CDR3 is CASSPGLVSETQYF. The CDR3 bases are TGTGCCAGCAGCCCCGGACTAGTTTCAGAGACCCAGTACTTC.

The CDR3 is CASSYTGDSPLHF. The CDR3 DNA sequence: TGTGCCAGCAGCTATACGGGGGATTCACCCCTCCACTTT. This chain joins TRBV5-5 and TRBJ1-6; weak D call: TRBD1 (5 bases). The ends were cut back, 3 bases at V and 8 bases at J, with 9 bases in the middle. This CDR3 region has 13 residues. In germline, CDR1 is SGHKS, CDR2 YYEKEE (reference sequence).

V is TRBV18 and J is TRBJ2-2; D not resolved. The length of the CDR3 is 15 residues. V was pared by 4 bases and J by 2 bases, with 11 bases between. Germline CDR1 KGHSH, CDR2 LQKENI. The CDR3, as DNA: TGTGCCAGCTCACGACTGGATCAAAACACCGGGGAGCTGTTTTTT. This encodes CASSRLDQNTGELFF.

The chain joins TRBV6-4 to TRBJ2-3; D possibly corresponds to TRBD2 (5 bases). V lost 2 bases, J lost 6 bases, and 12 bases lay in between. Germline V gene data show CDR1 as MRHNA and CDR2 as SNTAGT. This CDR3 is built from 14 residues. CDR3 nucleotide sequence: TGTGCCAGCAGTGACCGGGGTAGTTCGGATACGCAGTATTTT. Translating it yields CASSDRGSSDTQYF.

V gene TRBV7-9 combines with J gene TRBJ1-2; D gene ambiguous. The V gene lost 1 base and the J gene lost 6 bases, with 9 bases spanning the gap. CDR3 length: 13 residues. Germline assignment: CDR1 SEHNR and CDR2 FQNEAQ (reference sequence). In nucleotides, the CDR3 is TGTGCCAGCAGCTTAGGAGGGTTGGATGGCTACACCTTC. Its translation: CASSLGGLDGYTF.

V is TRBV27 and J is TRBJ2-2; 8 bases line up with TRBD1. Germline V lookup: CDR1 MNHEY, CDR2 SMNVEV (reference sequence). J was trimmed by 5 bases and V by 7 bases; bases with no gene match: 9. This CDR3 has 15 amino acids. The CDR3: CASTRQGLSTGELFF. CDR3 bases: TGTGCCAGCACCCGACAGGGGTTATCGACCGGGGAGCTGTTTTTT.

The CDR3 DNA sequence: TGTGCCAGCAGTTACTCGGGGACAGGTTTAATCGAACTGTTTTTT. Its translation: CASSYSGTGLIELFF. V usage is TRBV6-5 and J usage is TRBJ1-4, with TRBD1 identical over 8 bases. Germline CDR1 reads MNHEY; CDR2 reads SVGAGI. J was trimmed by 12 bases and V by 0 bases; bases with no gene match: 9. The CDR3 sequence is 15 residues long.

In its sample, this clone was seen a few times. The genes are TRBV6-5 and TRBJ2-7; perhaps TRBD2 as D (5 bases). From germline, CDR1 is MNHEY and CDR2 SVGAGI. V was trimmed by 4 bases and J by 5 bases, leaving 12 bases between them. This CDR3 is built from 13 residues. CDR3 bases: TGTGCCAGCAGTTCCGGGGTTCGGCACGAGCAGTACTTC. It is translated as CASSSGVRHEQYF.

The V call is TRBV21-1, the J call TRBJ2-7; the table's D call, TRBD1, was not checked against the DNA. TRBV21-1 is listed as a pseudogene. The CDR3 is made up of 19 amino acids. The CDR3 bases are TGTGCCAGCAGCAAAGCGCTGGACAGCGGACACCCGTTCTCCTACGAGCAGTACTTC. Translation gives CASSKALDSGHPFSYEQYF.

This rearrangement joins TRBV14 to TRBJ1-2, with TRBD1 matching over 7 bases. Per germline, CDR1 SGHDN and CDR2 FVKESK. Trimming removed 5 bases from V and 0 bases from J; junction bases left unmatched: 3. The CDR3 is 14 amino acids. The CDR3 sequence is CASSGDSPNYGYTF. Written as DNA, the CDR3 is TGTGCCAGCAGCGGGGACAGTCCTAACTATGGCTACACCTTC.

The chain is built from TRBV13 and TRBJ1-4; possible D gene TRBD1, 5 bases. The V and J ends lost 0 bases and 5 bases respectively, with 10 bases between them. Germline assignment: CDR1 PRHDT and CDR2 FYEKMQ (reference sequence). This CDR3 has 15 amino acids. CDR3 sequence: CASSLGGGNNEKLFF. CDR3 DNA sequence: TGTGCCAGCAGCTTAGGCGGGGGGAACAATGAAAAACTGTTTTTT.

The V and J genes are TRBV18 and TRBJ2-3; D is uncertain. V lost 0 bases to trimming and J lost 1 base, with 14 bases between them. The germline V gene has CDR1 KGHSH and CDR2 LQKENI. The CDR3 spans 17 residues. CDR3 nucleotides: TGTGCCAGCTCACCACCGGTGGTGAGTGTGGGCACAGATACGCAGTATTTT. Translation gives CASSPPVVSVGTDTQYF.

In its sample, this clone was seen once. This rearrangement joins TRBV9 to TRBJ1-2, with D unresolved. V lost 0 bases and J lost 0, with 9 bases in between. Looked up from germline, CDR1 is SGDLS and CDR2 is YYNGEE. The CDR3 sequence is 15 residues long. CDR3 protein: CASSVANVPNYGYTF. CDR3 coding DNA: TGTGCCAGCAGCGTAGCTAACGTGCCTAACTATGGCTACACCTTC.

This clone has more than one count but fewer than ten. V gene TRBV6-5 combines with J gene TRBJ1-2; D is unresolved. From germline, CDR1 is MNHEY and CDR2 SVGAGI. There are 13 residues in the CDR3. V lost 8 bases to trimming and J lost 0 bases, with 10 bases between them. CDR3 coding DNA: TGTGCCAGCCACGGGGAAGCTAACTATGGCTACACCTTC. It specifies CASHGEANYGYTF.

This clone was observed once. This rearrangement joins TRBV4-1 to TRBJ1-2; 7 bases line up with TRBD1. J gave up 8 bases and V 2 bases, and 8 bases lay outside the gene matches. The CDR3 runs 14 residues. Per germline, CDR1 MGHRA and CDR2 YSYEKL. The CDR3 coding sequence is TGCGCCAGCAGCCAAATGTCCAGGGGGGAAGGCTACACCTTC. Its protein product is CASSQMSRGEGYTF.

The chain has TRBV12-5 and TRBJ1-1, with D possibly TRBD1 on 5 matching bases. V gave up 1 base and J gave up 3 bases, with 9 bases separating them. Germline CDR1 reads LGHNT; CDR2 reads FRNRAP. The CDR3 is 14 residues long. The CDR3 DNA follows: TGTGCTAGTGGTTTGGGGGGGACTGACACTGAAGCTTTCTTT. Amino acid sequence: CASGLGGTDTEAFF.

The J gene is TRBJ2-2, the V gene TRBV11-2, with TRBD1 identical over 10 bases. This CDR3 has 15 residues. Losses at the gene ends were 4 bases for V and 4 bases for J; bases not matched to a gene: 3. Germline V CDR1 and CDR2: SGHAT, FQNNGV. CDR3 amino acids: CASSWGQGSTGELFF. The CDR3 nucleotides are TGTGCCAGCAGCTGGGGACAGGGGAGCACCGGGGAGCTGTTTTTT.

This clone turned up a few times. The chain carries TRBV7-9 and TRBJ2-7; unclear D gene. The CDR3 is 11 amino acids. V dropped 0 bases and J dropped 7 bases, with 4 bases sitting between them. CDR1 and CDR2 from the germline V gene are SEHNR and FQNEAQ (reference sequence). CDR3 in DNA: TGTGCCAGCAGCTTAGCCCGGGAGCAGTACTTC. Encoded protein: CASSLAREQYF.

The V call is TRBV4-3, the J call TRBJ2-1; D possibly corresponds to TRBD2 (5 bases). The CDR3 totals 13 residues. From germline, CDR1 is LGHNA and CDR2 YSLEER. With 2 bases removed from V and 9 bases from J, the gap between germline ends came to 11 bases. The DNA of the CDR3 is TGCGCCAGCAGCCAACGTTCTGAGGGTGAGCAGTTCTTC. Protein: CASSQRSEGEQFF.

The chain links TRBV9 to TRBJ1-2, with 8 bases matching TRBD1. Germline loops: CDR1 SGDLS, CDR2 YYNGEE. V was clipped by 3 bases and J by 8 bases; unmatched bases: 12. This CDR3 region has 15 residues. CDR3 coding DNA: TGTGCCAGCAGCGCACTTGTCTCACAGGGGGGAGGCTACACCTTC. Protein sequence: CASSALVSQGGGYTF.

The V call is TRBV27, the J call TRBJ1-2, with D possibly TRBD1 on 5 matching bases. The CDR3 loop spans 16 amino acids. Germline values: CDR1 MNHEY, CDR2 SMNVEV (reference sequence). V was clipped by 0 bases and J by 6 bases, with 17 bases between them. In DNA, the CDR3 is TGTGCCAGCAGTTTATCCCCGTCGCAGGGTTTGGATGGCTACACCTTC. Amino acids: CASSLSPSQGLDGYTF.

In its sample, this clone was seen a few times. This rearrangement joins TRBV29-1 to TRBJ1-1, with no clear D. CDR1 and CDR2 (germline): SQVTM, ANQGSEA. V was trimmed by 1 base and J by 4 bases, leaving 13 bases between them. The CDR3 sequence is 14 residues long. The CDR3 DNA is TGCAGCGTTGAAGGTGGAGGGCTGGGCACTGAAGCTTTCTTT. This encodes CSVEGGGLGTEAFF.

The J gene is TRBJ1-4, the V gene TRBV5-6, with 9 bases lining up with TRBD1. The V and J ends lost 3 bases and 5 bases, in that order; junction bases with no gene match: 2. The length of the CDR3 is 14 residues. Germline V CDR1 and CDR2: SGHDT, YYEEEE. The CDR3 DNA is TGTGCCAGCAGCTCCGGGACAGGGAATGAAAAACTGTTTTTT. This translates into CASSSGTGNEKLFF.

The chain carries TRBV5-4 and TRBJ1-2; 10 bases agree with TRBD1. With 3 bases clipped from V and 6 bases from J, the junction kept 11 bases outside the gene matches. The length of the CDR3 is 16 residues. In germline, CDR1 is SGHNT, CDR2 YYREEE (reference sequence). The CDR3 bases are TGTGCCAGCAGCTGGACTCTTCTAGGACAGGGGGATGGCTACACCTTC. The encoded protein is CASSWTLLGQGDGYTF.

The rearrangement joins TRBV5-4 to TRBJ2-3; 10 bases match TRBD2. The length of the CDR3 is 15 residues. CDR1 is SGHNT and CDR2 is YYREEE in the germline V gene (reference sequence). V was pared by 3 bases and J by 4 bases, with 5 bases of the junction left unmatched. The CDR3 loop is CASSSKREGADTQYF. CDR3 nucleotides: TGTGCCAGCAGCTCCAAGCGGGAGGGCGCAGATACGCAGTATTTT.

The chain links TRBV5-4 to TRBJ1-1; D is perhaps TRBD1 (5 bases). The CDR3 has 15 residues. The V and J ends lost 4 bases and 0 bases respectively, with 13 bases between them. Per the germline V gene, CDR1 is SGHNT and CDR2 is YYREEE (reference sequence). CDR3 bases: TGTGCCAGCAGCCCCGGGGGGGTGGTGAACACTGAAGCTTTCTTT. It is translated as CASSPGGVVNTEAFF.

This chain connects TRBV10-2 to TRBJ1-1; D gene ambiguous. There are 14 residues in the CDR3. V was shortened by 7 bases and J by 0 bases, with 12 bases between the two germline ends. The germline CDR1 and CDR2 sequences are WSHSY and SAAADI. In nucleotides, the CDR3 is TGCGCCAGCAAGGTCTCGGGGATGAACACTGAAGCTTTCTTT. As protein: CASKVSGMNTEAFF.